These T cell receptor beta chains were read from a single sample in a study of T cell clonotyping in hematopoietic cell transplantation. Clones were read by immunoSEQ multiplex PCR, and TCRdb kept only the in-frame ones, dropping some. Of around 15,000 clones listed, around 97% were seen once; the top ten hold 4.2%. The specimen was peripheral blood mononuclear cells, collected 30 days after allogeneic stem cell transplant. These receptors were taken from a female patient in her fifties or sixties who had an allogeneic stem cell transplant from an unrelated donor, so T cells may come from the graft donor. Some clones in this sample may be carry-over from other donors' samples. Both conserved end residues are part of each CDR3. A D gene is named only where the DNA matches it firmly.

TRBD2	TRBV28	TRBJ2-7	TGTGCCAGCAGTTTTGAACTAGCGGGGGGGTCCTCTTACGAGCAGTACTTC	CASSFELAGGSSYEQYF
.	TRBV5-1	TRBJ1-3	TGCGCCAGCAGCTCCGGTGCCTCTGGAAACACCATATATTTT	CASSSGASGNTIYF
TRBD2	TRBV4-2	TRBJ2-3	TGTGCCAGCAGCCAAGAACGGGAGGGGGGGTCCGATACGCAGTATTTT	CASSQEREGGSDTQYF
TRBD1	TRBV6-5	TRBJ1-1	TGTGCCAGCAAGACAGGGGCGAACACTGAAGCTTTCTTT	CASKTGANTEAFF
TRBD1	TRBV6-5	TRBJ1-2	TGTGCCAGCACTCAGGGGGGGGGAGCTAACTATGGCTACACCTTC	CASTQGGGANYGYTF
.	TRBV9	TRBJ1-1	TGTGCCAGCAGCGTGGGGTCAGGGCCCCATACTGAAGCTTTCTTT	CASSVGSGPHTEAFF
.	TRBV19	TRBJ1-5	TGTGCCAGTAGTCCCAGAGGGCGGTTGGATCAGCCCCAGCATTTT	CASSPRGRLDQPQHF
.	TRBV6-4	TRBJ1-1	TGTGCCAGCAGTGCCTTTGACAGTAGCACTGAAGCTTTCTTT	CASSAFDSSTEAFF
.	TRBV4-1	TRBJ2-3	TGCGCCAGCAGCCAAGAGGGTCTAGTCTCAACAGATACGCAGTATTTT	CASSQEGLVSTDTQYF
TRBD1	TRBV29-1	TRBJ1-1	TGCAGCGTTGAAACGCCGGGGGGAGTCAGGGGGCACACTGAAGCTTTCTTT	CSVETPGGVRGHTEAFF
.	TRBV6-6	TRBJ1-2	TGTGCCAGCAGGTTAGCCGGGAGTAACTATGGCTACACCTTC	CASRLAGSNYGYTF
TRBD2	TRBV7-8	TRBJ2-7	TGTGCCAGCAGCTTGGGCGGGGGGCCCCTCTACGAGCAGTACTTC	CASSLGGGPLYEQYF
.	TRBV6-5	TRBJ1-2	TGTGCCAGCACCAGGGGCAGGGAGCATGGCTACACCTTC	CASTRGREHGYTF
.	TRBV2	TRBJ1-2	TGTGCCAGCAGTAGACAGAACCGTAACTATGGCTACACCTTC	CASSRQNRNYGYTF
.	TRBV30	TRBJ1-2	TGTGCCTGGAGTGTACCGCGGTTAGAGGGGTTTTCGCCCAGCTATGGCTACACCTTC	CAWSVPRLEGFSPSYGYTF
.	TRBV2	TRBJ1-2	TGTGCCAGCAGTGAGGCCACCTCCTATGGCTACACCTTC	CASSEATSYGYTF
.	TRBV2	TRBJ2-5	TGTGCCAGCACAGGGGCAGGGTGGGGAAAAGAGACCCAGTACTTC	CASTGAGWGKETQYF
TRBD2	TRBV7-9	TRBJ2-3	TGTGCCAGCAGCTCTAGCGGGGGCACAGATACGCAGTATTTT	CASSSSGGTDTQYF
.	TRBV7-9	TRBJ2-2	TGTGCCAGCAGCTTATTAGCCGGGGAGCTGTTTTTT	CASSLLAGELFF
.	TRBV19	TRBJ1-5	TGTGCCAGTAGTAAAGGACGGTTGAGCAATCAGCCCCAGCATTTT	CASSKGRLSNQPQHF
.	TRBV30	TRBJ1-2	TGTGCCTGGAGTAGCGGGTTTGGCTACACCTTC	CAWSSGFGYTF
.	TRBV10-3	TRBJ1-6	TGTGCCATCAGTGACAGGGTTGATAATTCACCCCTCCACTTT	CAISDRVDNSPLHF
.	TRBV29-1	TRBJ2-7	TGCAGCGTTTTTTTTCCAGGGGCCGCCGGATTCGAGCAGTACTTC	CSVFFPGAAGFEQYF
.	TRBV19	TRBJ1-2	TGTGCCAGTAGGGTCCTACCCGGGGGGAGAGGTGGCTACACCTTC	CASRVLPGGRGGYTF
TRBD1	TRBV14	TRBJ1-2	TGTGCCAGCAGCCACGGACAGGGAGAGGGGTATGGCTACACCTTC	CASSHGQGEGYGYTF
TRBD2	TRBV6-4	TRBJ2-7	TGTGCCAGCAGGGCGACTAGCTCCTGGGGAGAGCAGTACTTC	CASRATSSWGEQYF
.	TRBV4-1	TRBJ1-1	TGCGCCAGCAGCCTATGGGTCGGGGGGAACACTGAAGCTTTCTTT	CASSLWVGGNTEAFF
TRBD1	TRBV5-6	TRBJ2-1	TGTGCCAGCAGATCCGGGACAGGCGGCAACAATGAGCAGTTCTTC	CASRSGTGGNNEQFF
.	TRBV13	TRBJ2-7	TGTGCCAGCAGCCCCGTAAGCTCCTACGAGCAGTACTTC	CASSPVSSYEQYF
.	TRBV5-6	TRBJ1-5	TGTGCCAGCAGCTTGCTCGGGTGGAATCAGCCCCAGCATTTT	CASSLLGWNQPQHF
.	TRBV30	TRBJ2-2	TGTGCCTGGAGATCCACGAACACCGGGGAGCTGTTTTTT	CAWRSTNTGELFF
.	TRBV6-6	TRBJ2-2	TGTGCCAGCAGTTACGGGTACACCGGGGAGCTGTTTTTT	CASSYGYTGELFF
.	TRBV30	TRBJ2-2	TGTGCCTGGAGTGTGACAGTAAACACCGGGGAGCTGTTTTTT	CAWSVTVNTGELFF
TRBD1	TRBV10-1	TRBJ1-2	TGCGCCAGCAGTGAGTCCCGGGGGACAGGTGGGGCCCCTACTCTGGGCTACACCTTC	CASSESRGTGGAPTLGYTF
TRBD2	TRBV6-4	TRBJ2-1	TGTGCCAGCAGTGACTTTGGTCGGCGGGGGGACTACAATGAGCAGTTCTTC	CASSDFGRRGDYNEQFF
.	TRBV5-4	TRBJ1-1	TGTGCCAGCAGCTGGCGACCTGGGACTGTCGGTGAAGCTTTCTTT	CASSWRPGTVGEAFF